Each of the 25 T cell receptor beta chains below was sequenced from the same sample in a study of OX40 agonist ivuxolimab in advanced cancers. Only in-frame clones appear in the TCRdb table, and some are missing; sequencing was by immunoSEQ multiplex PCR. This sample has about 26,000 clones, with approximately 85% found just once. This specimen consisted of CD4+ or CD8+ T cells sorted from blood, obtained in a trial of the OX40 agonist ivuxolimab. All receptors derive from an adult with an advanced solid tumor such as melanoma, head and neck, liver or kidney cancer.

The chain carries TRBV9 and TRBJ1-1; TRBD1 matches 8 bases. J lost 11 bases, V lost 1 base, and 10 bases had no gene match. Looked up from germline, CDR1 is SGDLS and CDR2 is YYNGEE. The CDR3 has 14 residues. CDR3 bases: TGTGCCAGCAGCGTAAAGGCAGGGGGCGAACTGGCTTTCTTT. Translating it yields CASSVKAGGELAFF. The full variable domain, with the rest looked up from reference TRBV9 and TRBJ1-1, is DSGVTQTPKHLITATGQRVTLRCSPRSGDLSVYWYQQSLDQGLQFLIQYYNGEERAKGNILERFSAQQFPDLHSELNLSSLELGDSALYFCASSVKAGGELAFFGQGTRLTVV.

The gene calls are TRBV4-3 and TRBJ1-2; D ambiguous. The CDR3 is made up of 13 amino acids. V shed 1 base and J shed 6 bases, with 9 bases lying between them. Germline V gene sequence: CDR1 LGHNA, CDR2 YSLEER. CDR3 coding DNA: TGCGCCAGCAGCCAAGGAACAAGCCATGGCTACACCTTC. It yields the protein CASSQGTSHGYTF.

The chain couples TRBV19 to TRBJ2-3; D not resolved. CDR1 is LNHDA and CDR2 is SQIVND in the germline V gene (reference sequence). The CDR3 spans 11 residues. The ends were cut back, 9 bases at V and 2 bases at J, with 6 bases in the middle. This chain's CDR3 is CASRHTDTQYF. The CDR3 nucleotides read TGTGCCAGCCGGCACACAGATACGCAGTATTTT. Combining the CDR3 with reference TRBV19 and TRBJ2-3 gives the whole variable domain DGGITQSPKYLFRKEGQNVTLSCEQNLNHDAMYWYRQDPGQGLRLIYYSQIVNDFQKGDIAEGYSVSREKKESFPLTVTSAQKNPTAFYLCASRHTDTQYFGPGTRLTVL.

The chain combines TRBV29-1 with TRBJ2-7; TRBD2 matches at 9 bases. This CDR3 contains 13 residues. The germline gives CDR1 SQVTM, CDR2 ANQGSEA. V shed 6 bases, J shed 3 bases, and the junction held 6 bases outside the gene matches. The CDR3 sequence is CSVPGLANYEQYF. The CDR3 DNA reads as TGCAGCGTACCGGGACTAGCCAACTACGAGCAGTACTTC.

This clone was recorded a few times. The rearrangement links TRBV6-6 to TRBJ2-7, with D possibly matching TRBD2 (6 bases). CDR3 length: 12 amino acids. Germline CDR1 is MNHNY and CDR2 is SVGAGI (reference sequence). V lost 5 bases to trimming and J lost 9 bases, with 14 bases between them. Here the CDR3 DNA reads TGTGCCAGCAGTACATCTAGGGACTCGCAGTACTTC. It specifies CASSTSRDSQYF.

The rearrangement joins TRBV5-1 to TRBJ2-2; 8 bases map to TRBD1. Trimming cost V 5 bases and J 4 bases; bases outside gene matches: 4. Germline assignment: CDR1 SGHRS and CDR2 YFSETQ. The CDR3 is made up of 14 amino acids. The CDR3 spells CASRVTGATGELFF. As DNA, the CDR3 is TGCGCCAGCAGGGTGACAGGGGCCACCGGGGAGCTGTTTTTT.

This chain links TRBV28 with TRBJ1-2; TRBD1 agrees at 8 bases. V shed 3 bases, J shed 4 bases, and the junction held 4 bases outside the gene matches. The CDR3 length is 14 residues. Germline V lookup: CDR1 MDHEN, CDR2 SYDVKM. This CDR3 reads CASSFSTGGYGYTF. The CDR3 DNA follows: TGTGCCAGCAGTTTTTCTACAGGGGGCTATGGCTACACCTTC.

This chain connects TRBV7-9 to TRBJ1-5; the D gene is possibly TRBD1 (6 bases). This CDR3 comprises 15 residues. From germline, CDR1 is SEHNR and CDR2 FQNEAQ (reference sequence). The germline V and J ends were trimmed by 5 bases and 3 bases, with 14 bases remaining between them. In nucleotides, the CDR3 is TGTGCCAGCAGCCAGGGGCAGACAAACAATCAGCCCCAGCATTTT. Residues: CASSQGQTNNQPQHF.

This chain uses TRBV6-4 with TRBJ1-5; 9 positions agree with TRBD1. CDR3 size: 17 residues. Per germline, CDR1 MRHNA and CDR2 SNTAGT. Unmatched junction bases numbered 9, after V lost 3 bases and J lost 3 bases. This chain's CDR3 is CASSDGGTGCFNQPQHF. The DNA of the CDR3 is TGTGCCAGCAGTGATGGAGGGACAGGGTGTTTCAATCAGCCCCAGCATTTT.

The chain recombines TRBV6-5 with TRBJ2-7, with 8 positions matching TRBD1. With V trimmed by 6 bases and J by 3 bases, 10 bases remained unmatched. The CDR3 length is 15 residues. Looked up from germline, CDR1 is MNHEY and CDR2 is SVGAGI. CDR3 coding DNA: TGTGCCAGCAGATTCTCAGGGGGCGCCGGCTACGAGCAGTACTTC. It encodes CASRFSGGAGYEQYF.

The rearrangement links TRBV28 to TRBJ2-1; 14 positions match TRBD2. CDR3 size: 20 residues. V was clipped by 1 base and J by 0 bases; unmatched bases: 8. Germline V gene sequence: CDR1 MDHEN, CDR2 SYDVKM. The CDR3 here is CASSLLGTSGSRSSYNEQFF. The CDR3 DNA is TGTGCCAGCAGTTTATTGGGGACTAGCGGGAGTCGGAGCTCCTACAATGAGCAGTTCTTC.

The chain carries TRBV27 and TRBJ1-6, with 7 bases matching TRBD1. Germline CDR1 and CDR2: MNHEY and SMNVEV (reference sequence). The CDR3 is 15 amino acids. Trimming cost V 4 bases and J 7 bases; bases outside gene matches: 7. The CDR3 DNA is TGTGCCAGCAGTTCCCTGAGACAGGGAAATTCACCCCTCCACTTT. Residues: CASSSLRQGNSPLHF.

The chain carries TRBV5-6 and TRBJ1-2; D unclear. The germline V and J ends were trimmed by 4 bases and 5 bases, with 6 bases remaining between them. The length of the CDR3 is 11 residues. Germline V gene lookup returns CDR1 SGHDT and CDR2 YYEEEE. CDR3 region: CASSATYGYTF. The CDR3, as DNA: TGTGCCAGCAGCGCTACTTATGGCTACACCTTC.

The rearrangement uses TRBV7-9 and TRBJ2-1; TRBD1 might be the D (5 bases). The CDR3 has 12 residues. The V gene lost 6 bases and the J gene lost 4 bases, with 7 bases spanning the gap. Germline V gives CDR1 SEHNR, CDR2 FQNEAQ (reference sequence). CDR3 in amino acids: CASSRQYNEQFF. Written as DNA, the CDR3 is TGTGCCAGCAGTCGACAGTACAATGAGCAGTTCTTC.

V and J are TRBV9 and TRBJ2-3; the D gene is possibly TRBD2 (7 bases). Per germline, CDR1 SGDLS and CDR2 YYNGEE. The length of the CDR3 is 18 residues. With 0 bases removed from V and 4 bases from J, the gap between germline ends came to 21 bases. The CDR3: CASSVASGGTGSSDTQYF. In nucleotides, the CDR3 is TGTGCCAGCAGCGTAGCATCGGGGGGCACAGGATCCTCAGATACGCAGTATTTT.

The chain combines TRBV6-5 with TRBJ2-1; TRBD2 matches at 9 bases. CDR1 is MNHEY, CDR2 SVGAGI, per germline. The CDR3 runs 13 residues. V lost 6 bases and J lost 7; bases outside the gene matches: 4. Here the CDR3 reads CASRQGLANEQFF. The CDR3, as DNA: TGTGCCAGCAGACAGGGACTAGCTAATGAGCAGTTCTTC.

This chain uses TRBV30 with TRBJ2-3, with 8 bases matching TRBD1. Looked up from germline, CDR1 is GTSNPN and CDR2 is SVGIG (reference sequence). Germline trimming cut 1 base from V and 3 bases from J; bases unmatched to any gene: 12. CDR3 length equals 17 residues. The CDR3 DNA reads TGTGCCTGGAGTGGTTTCGGACAGGGAGCTGGAACAGATACGCAGTATTTT. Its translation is CAWSGFGQGAGTDTQYF.

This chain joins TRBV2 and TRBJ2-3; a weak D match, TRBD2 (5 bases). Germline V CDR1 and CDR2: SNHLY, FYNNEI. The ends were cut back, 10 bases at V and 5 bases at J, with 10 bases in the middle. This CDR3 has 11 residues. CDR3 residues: CATRAGDTQYF. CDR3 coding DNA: TGTGCCACGCGGGCTGGAGATACGCAGTATTTT.

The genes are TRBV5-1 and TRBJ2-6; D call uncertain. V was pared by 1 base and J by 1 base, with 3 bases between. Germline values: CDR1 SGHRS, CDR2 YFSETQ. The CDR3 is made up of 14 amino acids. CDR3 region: CASSLYSGANVLTF. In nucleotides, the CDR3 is TGCGCCAGCAGCTTGTATTCTGGGGCCAACGTCCTGACTTTC.

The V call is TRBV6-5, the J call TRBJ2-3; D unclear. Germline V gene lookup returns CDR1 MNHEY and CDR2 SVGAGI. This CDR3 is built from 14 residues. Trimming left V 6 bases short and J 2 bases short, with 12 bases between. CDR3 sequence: CASSRVALTDTQYF. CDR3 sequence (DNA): TGTGCCAGCAGCCGGGTAGCCCTCACAGATACGCAGTATTTT.

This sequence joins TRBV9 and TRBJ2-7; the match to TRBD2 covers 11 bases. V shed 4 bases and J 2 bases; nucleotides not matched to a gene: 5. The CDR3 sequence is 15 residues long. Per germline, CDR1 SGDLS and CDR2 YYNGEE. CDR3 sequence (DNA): TGTGCCAGCAGCCCCGGGACTAGCGGACCCTACGAGCAGTACTTC. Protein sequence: CASSPGTSGPYEQYF.

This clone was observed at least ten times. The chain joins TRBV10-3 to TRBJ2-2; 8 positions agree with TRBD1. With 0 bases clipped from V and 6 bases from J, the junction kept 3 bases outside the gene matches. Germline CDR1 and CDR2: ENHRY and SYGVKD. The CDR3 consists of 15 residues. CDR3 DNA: TGTGCCATCAGTGAGTCTCAGGGGGCCGCCGGGGAGCTGTTTTTT. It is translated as CAISESQGAAGELFF.

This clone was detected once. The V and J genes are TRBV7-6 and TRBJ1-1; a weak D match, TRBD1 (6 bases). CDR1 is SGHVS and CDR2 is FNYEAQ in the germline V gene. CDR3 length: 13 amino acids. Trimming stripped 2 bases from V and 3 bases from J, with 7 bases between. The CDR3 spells CASSLQGYTEAFF. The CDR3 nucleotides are TGTGCCAGCAGCTTACAGGGGTACACTGAAGCTTTCTTT.

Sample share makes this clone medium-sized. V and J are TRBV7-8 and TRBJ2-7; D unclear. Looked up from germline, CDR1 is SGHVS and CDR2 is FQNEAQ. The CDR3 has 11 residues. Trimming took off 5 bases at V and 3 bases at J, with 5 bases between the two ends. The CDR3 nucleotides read TGTGCCAGCAGCACCAACTACGAGCAGTACTTC. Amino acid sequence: CASSTNYEQYF.

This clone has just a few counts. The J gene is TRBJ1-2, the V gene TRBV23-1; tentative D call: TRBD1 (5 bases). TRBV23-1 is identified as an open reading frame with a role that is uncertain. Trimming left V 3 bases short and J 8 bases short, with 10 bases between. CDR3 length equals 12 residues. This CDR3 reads CASSQPGDGYTF. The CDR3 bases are TGCGCCAGCAGTCAGCCCGGGGACGGCTACACCTTC.